Below, 20 T cell receptor beta chains from the same sample are listed, as sequenced in a study of blood T cells in healthy people across ages. A second roughly 6 to 11 cycle PCR used barcoded and J-beta primers. TCRdb fed the 5' RACE reads into MiXCR, producing one record per CDR3 protein. The sample has about 1.6 million distinct CDR3 sequences; about 35% are singletons. The specimen sequenced was blood. These receptors came from a woman in her 30s in good health.

The chain uses TRBV25-1 and TRBJ1-2; no definite D call. V gave up 0 bases and J gave up 4 bases, with 9 bases separating them. The germline V gene encodes CDR1 MGHDK and CDR2 SYGVNS. The CDR3 sequence is 14 residues long. In nucleotides, the CDR3 is TGTGCCAGCAGTGAATACGGGGTCCTCTATGGCTACACCTTC. This encodes CASSEYGVLYGYTF.

The rearrangement joins TRBV12-3 or TRBV12-4 to TRBJ2-1; D possibly matches TRBD1 or TRBD2 (5 bases each). Trimming stripped 4 bases from V and 8 bases from J, with 15 bases between. The CDR3 totals 14 residues. CDR3 region: CASSSGAYVYEQFF. Here the CDR3 DNA reads TGTGCCAGCAGTTCCGGGGCCTATGTCTATGAGCAGTTCTTC.

CDR3 protein: CASSTTDSYEQYF. The CDR3 coding sequence is TGTGCCAGCAGCACGACCGACTCCTACGAGCAGTACTTC. This rearrangement joins TRBV7-9 to TRBJ2-7; D uncertain. Germline V lookup: CDR1 SEHNR, CDR2 FQNEAQ (reference sequence). The CDR3 has 13 residues. The V end was cut by 5 bases, the J end by 0 bases, with 8 bases between.

This clonotype turned up a few times. The CDR3 spells CASRLSRGRGTQYF. The CDR3 DNA is TGTGCCAGCAGATTAAGCAGGGGGCGAGGGACCCAGTACTTC. The genes are TRBV12-3 or TRBV12-4 and TRBJ2-5; 8 bases agree with TRBD1. After removal of 6 bases from V and 7 bases from J, the junction contained 10 bases not matched to a gene. The CDR3 is 14 residues long.

V usage is TRBV6-6 and J usage is TRBJ2-3, with D unclear. V was trimmed by 8 bases and J by 5 bases, leaving 14 bases between them. The CDR3 is made up of 13 amino acids. CDR1 is MNHNY and CDR2 is SVGAGI in the germline V gene (reference sequence). This CDR3 reads CASVPQFLDTQYF. As DNA, the CDR3 is TGTGCCAGCGTCCCCCAGTTCTTAGATACGCAGTATTTT.

The V and J genes are TRBV29-1 and TRBJ2-1; no clear D. Germline values: CDR1 SQVTM, CDR2 ANQGSEA. The CDR3 is 10 residues long. Trimming cost V 6 bases and J 10 bases, with 10 bases left between them. The CDR3 sequence: CSVVLEEQFF. CDR3 bases: TGCAGCGTCGTACTCGAAGAGCAGTTCTTC.

The chain carries TRBV3-1 and TRBJ2-3; a possible D gene is TRBD2 (6 bases). CDR3 length: 16 residues. Germline assignment: CDR1 LGHDT and CDR2 YNNKEL (reference sequence). V lost 0 bases to trimming and J lost 3 bases, with 13 bases between them. The CDR3 DNA reads TGTGCCAGCAGCCAAGATCAGGGTGGAGGGACAGATACGCAGTATTTT. It encodes CASSQDQGGGTDTQYF.

CDR3 protein: CASLRGANEKLFF. The CDR3, as DNA: TGTGCCAGCCTCCGGGGGGCTAATGAAAAACTGTTTTTT. V and J are TRBV2 and TRBJ1-4, with D possibly TRBD1 on 5 matching bases. Germline-derived CDR1 and CDR2 are SNHLY and FYNNEI. The CDR3 has 13 residues. Trimming took 8 bases from V and 3 from J, leaving 10 bases between them.

The rearrangement uses TRBV10-3 and TRBJ2-3, with TRBD1 matching 7 bases. J lost 3 bases, V lost 0 bases, and 3 bases had no gene match. The CDR3 is 15 amino acids. Germline V gene data show CDR1 as ENHRY and CDR2 as SYGVKD. This CDR3 reads CAISESGQRTDTQYF. The CDR3 DNA sequence: TGTGCCATCAGTGAGTCGGGACAGCGGACAGATACGCAGTATTTT.

Concerning this clonotype: An end of the junction differs from the germline gene, which may be a read error. This chain uses TRBV20-1 with TRBJ2-1, with 7 nucleotides matching TRBD2. The CDR3 covers 12 residues. Per germline, CDR1 DFQATT and CDR2 SNEGSKA (reference sequence). The CDR3 region has the DNA TGTAGCTGGACTAGCTCCTACAATGAGCAGTTCTTC. Its translation: CSWTSSYNEQFF.

J is TRBJ2-5 and V is TRBV5-1; D possibly uses TRBD1 or TRBD2 (5 bases each). V lost 4 bases to trimming and J lost 5 bases, with 18 bases between them. The CDR3 is 15 amino acids. Germline assignment: CDR1 SGHRS and CDR2 YFSETQ. The CDR3 bases are TGCGCCAGCAGCGTGGGACGGGGTCTGTACGAGACCCAGTACTTC. This codes for CASSVGRGLYETQYF.

Relative to its sample, this clonotype is medium-sized (0.01 to 0.1%). The genes are TRBV7-9 and TRBJ2-7; a weak D match, TRBD1 (6 bases). There are 13 residues in the CDR3. In germline, CDR1 is SEHNR, CDR2 FQNEAQ (reference sequence). V lost 5 bases to trimming and J lost 3 bases, with 11 bases between them. Here the CDR3 DNA reads TGTGCCAGCAGCCGGCAGGGGAACTACGAGCAGTACTTC. It yields the protein CASSRQGNYEQYF.

This chain uses TRBV18 with TRBJ2-5; D gene unclear. The J call may be mistaken, given a closer DNA end match to TRBJ2-7. CDR1 KGHSH and CDR2 LQKENI come from the germline V gene. CDR3 length equals 13 residues. CDR3 sequence: CASSPYDKDEQYF. As DNA, the CDR3 is TGTGCCAGCTCACCATATGACAAGGACGAGCAGTACTTC.

Of note for this clonotype: A read error may produce the germline difference seen at one junction end. V and J are TRBV28 and TRBJ2-1; 10 bases align to TRBD1. This CDR3 comprises 15 residues. Germline CDR1 is MDHEN and CDR2 is SYDVKM. The CDR3 here is CAGSHHGQGVYEQFF. The DNA for the CDR3 is TGTGCCGGCAGTCACCATGGACAGGGGGTGTATGAGCAGTTCTTC. Using reference TRBV28 and TRBJ2-1 for the parts outside the CDR3, the full variable domain is DVKVTQSSRYLVKRTGEKVFLECVQDMDHENMFWYRQDPGLGLRLIYFSYDVKMKEKGDIPEGYSVSREKKERFSLILESASTNQTSMYLCAGSHHGQGVYEQFFGPGTRLTVL.

The rearrangement links TRBV20-1 to TRBJ2-3; perhaps D is TRBD1 or TRBD2 (5 bases each). The CDR3 has 12 amino acids. V was trimmed by 7 bases and J by 6 bases, leaving 14 bases between them. Germline V lookup: CDR1 DFQATT, CDR2 SNEGSKA (reference sequence). In DNA form, the CDR3 reads TGCAGTGAAAGGGACCAGGTGGATACGCAGTATTTT. As protein: CSERDQVDTQYF.

The CDR3 region has the DNA TGTGCCAGCAGCCCACAGCGGCAGGGGGTTTTCTATGGCTACACCTTC. Translated: CASSPQRQGVFYGYTF. The chain carries TRBV5-5 and TRBJ1-2, with 7 bases lining up with TRBD1. The CDR3 is 16 amino acids. Germline V gives CDR1 SGHKS, CDR2 YYEKEE (reference sequence). The trim removed 4 bases at V and 4 bases at J, leaving 13 bases unmatched.

This clonotype has a handful of counts. With a much larger clone just one base away, this may be a read error. The J gene is TRBJ2-5, the V gene TRBV3-1; D is uncertain. The CDR3 totals 12 residues. Germline loops: CDR1 LGHDT, CDR2 YNNKEL (reference sequence). Deletions cut 0 bases from V and 6 bases from J, with 5 bases between. The CDR3 loop reads CASSQDWKTQYF. CDR3 nucleotide sequence: TGTGCCAGCAGCCAAGATTGGAAGACCCAGTACTTC.

As regards this clonotype: One base away lies a much larger clone, so this may be a sequencing read error. The chain joins TRBV29-1 to TRBJ2-1; 8 bases are a match to TRBD1. Germline CDR1 is SQVTM and CDR2 is ANQGSEA. Unmatched junction bases numbered 4, after V lost 3 bases and J lost 6 bases. The CDR3 consists of 13 residues. In DNA, the CDR3 is TGCAGCGTTGATACAGGGGGTTGCAATGAGCAGTTCTTC. Translating gives CSVDTGGCNEQFF.

This clonotype was seen only a few times. The genes are TRBV6-1 and TRBJ1-1, with D unclear. V lost 8 bases, J lost 5 bases, and 6 bases lay in between. This CDR3 has 10 amino acids. CDR1 and CDR2 from the germline V gene are MNHNS and SASEGT. CDR3 coding DNA: TGTGCCAGCGCCTGGACTGAAGCTTTCTTT. It specifies CASAWTEAFF.

There are a few counts of this clonotype. The chain employs TRBV7-9 and TRBJ2-7; D unresolved. The CDR3 runs 15 residues. V lost 1 base and J lost 0, with 10 bases in between. Germline loops: CDR1 SEHNR, CDR2 FQNEAQ (reference sequence). This CDR3 is CASSLEGPSSYEQYF. The CDR3 DNA sequence: TGTGCCAGCAGCTTAGAAGGGCCTTCCTCCTACGAGCAGTACTTC.